This passage covers 5 T cell receptor beta chains from one sample sequenced in a study of blood T cell repertoires in COVID-19 (dated by TCRdb to the early 2020s). The library was prepared using the immunoSEQ multiplex PCR assay. TCRdb re-hosts the immuneACCESS table, in-frame sequences only. Its copies lack some clones; in the studies checked, an unresolved V gene accounts for under half of them, and the cause for the rest is not known. For this sample there are around 450,000 clones; around 89% appear just once. The ten most abundant clones make up roughly 4.3% of the sample. Specimen: peripheral blood. Source of these receptors: a woman aged 25 to 39 with acute or convalescent COVID-19.

The gene calls are TRBV5-8 and TRBJ2-6; tentatively, D is TRBD2 (5 bases). Germline lookup yields CDR1 SGHTS and CDR2 YDEGEE. V was trimmed by 3 bases and J by 5 bases, leaving 12 bases between them. The CDR3 sequence is 15 residues long. The CDR3 sequence: CASSSKSSRANVLTF. The CDR3 nucleotides read TGTGCCAGCAGCTCCAAATCTAGCAGGGCCAACGTCCTGACTTTC.

The V and J genes are TRBV28 and TRBJ1-5; D is possibly TRBD1 (6 bases). Germline assignment: CDR1 MDHEN and CDR2 SYDVKM. The ends were cut back, 8 bases at V and 6 bases at J, with 17 bases in the middle. The CDR3 runs 14 residues. The CDR3 bases are TGTGCCAGCGGTATCACGGGGGGCATTCAGCCCCAGCATTTT. It specifies CASGITGGIQPQHF.

This sequence joins TRBV18 and TRBJ1-6; 10 positions agree with TRBD1. V shed 3 bases and J 6 bases; nucleotides not matched to a gene: 8. This CDR3 is 17 amino acids long. Germline V gene sequence: CDR1 KGHSH, CDR2 LQKENI. The CDR3 DNA follows: TGTGCCAGCTCACCGGGACAGGGGCGCAACTTTAATTCACCCCTCCACTTT. This codes for CASSPGQGRNFNSPLHF.

The table lists this clone with a count of one. The chain uses TRBV5-5 and TRBJ2-7; 7 bases match TRBD1. The CDR3 sequence is 14 residues long. CDR1 is SGHKS, CDR2 YYEKEE, per germline (reference sequence). V lost 3 bases to trimming and J lost 2 bases; unmatched junction nucleotides: 5. CDR3 in DNA: TGTGCCAGCAGCTGGCAGACAGGGACCTACGAGCAGTACTTC. Translation: CASSWQTGTYEQYF.

This sequence joins TRBV24-1 and TRBJ2-3; 8 bases line up with TRBD1. The germline CDR1 and CDR2 sequences are KGHDR and SFDVKD. Trimming at V came to 0 bases and at J to 3 bases, leaving 10 bases not matched to a gene. The CDR3 runs 18 residues. For the CDR3, the DNA is TGTGCCACCAGTGATTTGGAGGGCAGGGGGCGGGTAACAGATACGCAGTATTTT. Translation: CATSDLEGRGRVTDTQYF.